This record concerns one TCR beta chain sequence. The data are from a study of control samples from healthy donors and cancer patients. Sequencing was performed with immunoSEQ multiplex PCR; in TCRdb, only in-frame clones are kept and a portion is missing. The repertoire holds about 120,000 clones, roughly 92% seen once, with around 0.52% in the top ten. CDR1 and CDR2 (germline): GTSNPN, SVGIG (reference sequence). The CDR3 runs to 15 residues. V lost 1 base, J lost 2 bases, and 0 bases stayed unmatched. The V and J genes are TRBV30 and TRBJ2-4; TRBD2 matches 12 bases. The sample consisted of PBMCs. This clonotype was sampled from a man aged 80 or over with head and neck cancer. The CDR3 DNA reads TGTGCCTGGAGTGGGACTAGCGGGACCAAAAACATTCAGTACTTC. This encodes CAWSGTSGTKNIQYF.